A single sample is the source of the 10 T cell receptor beta chains below, sequenced in a study of T cell responses to AZD1222 COVID-19 vaccine. Libraries were prepared by immunoSEQ multiplex PCR; TCRdb keeps only in-frame clonotypes and omits some of them. The sample contains roughly 150,000 clones, roughly 87% of which appear only once. The sequencing here drew on peripheral blood, taken 28 days after the second AZD1222 dose. These receptors all stem from an adult who received the AZD1222 COVID-19 vaccine.

V and J are TRBV7-6 and TRBJ2-5, with D unresolved. V lost 1 base, J lost 7 bases, and 10 bases lay in between. Germline lookup yields CDR1 SGHVS and CDR2 FNYEAQ. The CDR3 is made up of 13 amino acids. The CDR3 protein is CASSLGGPGTQYF. The CDR3 DNA reads as TGTGCCAGCAGCTTAGGGGGTCCAGGGACCCAGTACTTC.

This clone was observed once. The chain has TRBV5-1 and TRBJ2-2; perhaps TRBD1 as D (6 bases). Trimming removed 2 bases at V and 3 bases at J, with 11 bases between. Per germline, CDR1 SGHRS and CDR2 YFSETQ. This CDR3 comprises 15 residues. CDR3 protein: CASSLTGIDTGELFF. CDR3 sequence (DNA): TGCGCCAGCAGCTTAACAGGGATAGACACCGGGGAGCTGTTTTTT.

This chain uses TRBV5-1 with TRBJ2-6, with D perhaps matching TRBD2 (6 bases). Deletions cut 4 bases from V and 0 bases from J, with 14 bases between. CDR1 is SGHRS, CDR2 YFSETQ, per germline. The CDR3 extends over 17 amino acids. CDR3 protein: CASSHLTRSSGANVLTF. Written as DNA, the CDR3 is TGCGCCAGCAGCCATTTGACTAGAAGCTCTGGGGCCAACGTCCTGACTTTC.

V is TRBV5-3 and J is TRBJ2-7; no firm D call. TRBV5-3 is an ORF for which the function is uncertain. The CDR3 covers 11 residues. Deletions cut 5 bases from V and 7 bases from J, with 10 bases between. In DNA form, the CDR3 reads TGTGCCAGAAGTGTCCCATGGGAGCAGTACTTC. It translates to CARSVPWEQYF.

The chain carries TRBV9 and TRBJ1-3; D remains ambiguous. The V end was cut by 0 bases, the J end by 1 base, with 11 bases between. This CDR3 has 16 residues. CDR1 and CDR2 from the germline V gene are SGDLS and YYNGEE. Written as DNA, the CDR3 is TGTGCCAGCAGCGTAGGAGGGATTAAGTCTGGAAACACCATATATTTT. Its protein product is CASSVGGIKSGNTIYF.

The V call is TRBV12-3 or TRBV12-4, the J call TRBJ1-2; D gene unclear. The CDR3 has 12 residues. V lost 4 bases, J lost 8 bases, and 11 bases lay in between. The CDR3 is CASSSGERGYTF. In DNA, the CDR3 is TGTGCCAGCAGTTCGGGCGAGCGGGGCTACACCTTC.

This sequence joins TRBV5-1 and TRBJ1-1, with unresolved D. Germline V lookup: CDR1 SGHRS, CDR2 YFSETQ. CDR3 length: 13 amino acids. V was shortened by 1 base and J by 4 bases, with 8 bases between the two germline ends. CDR3 DNA: TGCGCCAGCAGCTTGATTACAGCCACTGAAGCTTTCTTT. It encodes CASSLITATEAFF. Complete variable domain (other parts from reference TRBV5-1 and TRBJ1-1): KAGVTQTPRYLIKTRGQQVTLSCSPISGHRSVSWYQQTPGQGLQFLFEYFSETQRNKGNFPGRFSGRQFSNSRSEMNVSTLELGDSALYLCASSLITATEAFFGQGTRLTVV.

The chain links TRBV3-1 (or the pseudogene TRBV3-2) to TRBJ2-7, with D possibly matching TRBD1 (5 bases). There are 12 residues in the CDR3. The germline V and J ends were trimmed by 1 base and 12 bases, with 13 bases remaining between them. Germline V lookup: CDR1 LGHDT, CDR2 YNNKEL (reference sequence). The CDR3 DNA sequence: TGTGCCAGCAGCCAAGTGCCAGGGTACGTGTACTTC. It specifies CASSQVPGYVYF.

This chain links TRBV18 with TRBJ2-1; 11 positions agree with TRBD2. Trimming at V came to 2 bases and at J to 0 bases, leaving 3 bases not matched to a gene. The CDR3 has 17 amino acids. The germline V gene encodes CDR1 KGHSH and CDR2 LQKENI. The CDR3 coding sequence is TGTGCCAGCTCACCAGGGCTAGCGGGAGGCTCCTACAATGAGCAGTTCTTC. This codes for CASSPGLAGGSYNEQFF.

V and J are TRBV30 and TRBJ1-3, with D perhaps TRBD1 (6 bases). The V gene lost 4 bases and the J gene lost 4 bases, with 11 bases spanning the gap. CDR1 is GTSNPN and CDR2 is SVGIG in the germline V gene (reference sequence). This CDR3 region has 13 residues. The CDR3, as DNA: TGTGCCTGGACAACAGGGTACGGAAACACCATATATTTT. Protein product: CAWTTGYGNTIYF.